This TCR beta chain was found in a study of blood T cell repertoires in COVID-19. The CDR3 is made up of 16 amino acids. The V and J ends lost 1 base and 6 bases, in that order; junction bases with no gene match: 7. Germline-derived CDR1 and CDR2 are LNHDA and SQIVND (reference sequence). Sequencing was performed with immunoSEQ multiplex PCR; in TCRdb, only in-frame clones are kept and a portion is missing. The sample lists 300,000 to 450,000 clones, around 84% occurring once. The source of this sequence is a woman between 18 and 30 years old with acute or convalescent COVID-19. V gene TRBV19 combines with J gene TRBJ1-5, with TRBD1 identical over 9 bases. Material for sequencing was peripheral blood. CDR3 DNA sequence: TGTGCCAGTAGTATAGTAGGTAACAGGGGGCCTCAGCCCCAGCATTTT. It is translated as CASSIVGNRGPQPQHF. Full variable domain (outside the CDR3, taken from reference TRBV19 and TRBJ1-5): DGGITQSPKYLFRKEGQNVTLSCEQNLNHDAMYWYRQDPGQGLRLIYYSQIVNDFQKGDIAEGYSVSREKKESFPLTVTSAQKNPTAFYLCASSIVGNRGPQPQHFGDGTRLSIL.